This note documents a single T cell receptor beta chain sequence. The antigen is undetermined. These data originate in a study of long-term antiretroviral therapy in people with HIV. Findings and limits, study-wide: The data indicate that diversity increased after ART but remained below transplant donor controls.

The libraries were made with immunoSEQ v3.0 at survey level. Assay: immunoSEQ multiplex PCR; the TCRdb copy retains only in-frame clones and omits some. The sample consists of approximately 11,000 clones, about four fifths of them appearing once. The CDR3 covers 16 residues. The germline V and J ends were trimmed by 1 base and 5 bases, with 14 bases remaining between them. The germline V gene encodes CDR1 LGHNA and CDR2 YSLEER. The source of this sequence is a man aged 40-50 years with HIV. The chain recombines TRBV4-3 with TRBJ2-2, with D tentatively TRBD1 or TRBD2 (5 bases each). The input for sequencing was unsorted PBMCs, taken 1.8 years after starting antiretroviral therapy. The chain's CDR3 is CASSQAVGTSTGELFF. The CDR3 nucleotides read TGCGCCAGCAGCCAAGCGGTCGGGACCTCAACCGGGGAGCTGTTTTTT.